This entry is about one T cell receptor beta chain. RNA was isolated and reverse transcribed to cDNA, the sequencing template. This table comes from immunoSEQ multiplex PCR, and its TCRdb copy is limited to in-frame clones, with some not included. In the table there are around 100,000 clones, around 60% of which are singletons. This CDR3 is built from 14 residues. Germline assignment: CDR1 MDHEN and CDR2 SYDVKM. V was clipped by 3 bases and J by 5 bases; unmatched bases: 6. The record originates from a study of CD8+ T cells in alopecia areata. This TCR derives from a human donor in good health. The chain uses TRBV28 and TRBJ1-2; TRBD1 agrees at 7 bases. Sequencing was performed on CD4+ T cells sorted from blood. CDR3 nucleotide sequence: TGTGCCAGCAGTTTTGACAGGGCTCTGTATGGCTACACCTTC. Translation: CASSFDRALYGYTF.